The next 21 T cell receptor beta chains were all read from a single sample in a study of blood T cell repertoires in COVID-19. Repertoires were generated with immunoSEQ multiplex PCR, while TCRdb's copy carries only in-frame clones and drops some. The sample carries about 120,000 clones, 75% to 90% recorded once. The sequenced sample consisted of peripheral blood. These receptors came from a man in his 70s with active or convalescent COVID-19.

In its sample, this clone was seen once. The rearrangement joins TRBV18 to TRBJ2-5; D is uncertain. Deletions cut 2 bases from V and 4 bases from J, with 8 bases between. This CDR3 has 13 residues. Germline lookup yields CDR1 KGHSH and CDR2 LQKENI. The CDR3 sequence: CASSPGLRETQYF. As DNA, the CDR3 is TGTGCCAGCTCACCAGGTCTTAGAGAGACCCAGTACTTC.

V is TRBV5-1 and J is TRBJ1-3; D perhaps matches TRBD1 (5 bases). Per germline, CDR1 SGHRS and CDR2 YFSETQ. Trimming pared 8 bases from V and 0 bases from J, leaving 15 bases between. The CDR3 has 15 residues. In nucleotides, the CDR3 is TGCGCCAGTCGCGCGGGGACCGTCTCTGGAAACACCATATATTTT. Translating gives CASRAGTVSGNTIYF.

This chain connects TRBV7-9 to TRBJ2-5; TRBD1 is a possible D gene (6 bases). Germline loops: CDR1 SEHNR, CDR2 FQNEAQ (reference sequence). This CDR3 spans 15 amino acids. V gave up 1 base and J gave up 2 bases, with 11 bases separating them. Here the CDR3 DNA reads TGTGCCAGCAGCTTAGGGGTTGGACAGCAAGAGACCCAGTACTTC. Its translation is CASSLGVGQQETQYF.

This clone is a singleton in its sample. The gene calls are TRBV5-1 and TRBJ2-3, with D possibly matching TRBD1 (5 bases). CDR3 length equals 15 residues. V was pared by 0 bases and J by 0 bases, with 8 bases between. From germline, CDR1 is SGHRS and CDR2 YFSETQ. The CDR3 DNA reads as TGCGCCAGCAGCTTGGCCGACAGAAGCACAGATACGCAGTATTTT. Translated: CASSLADRSTDTQYF.

The CDR3 DNA is TGTGCCAGCTCACCACGCGGGTCCTACGAGCAGTACTTC. Translated, it gives CASSPRGSYEQYF. This chain uses TRBV18 with TRBJ2-7; D may be TRBD2 (5 bases). CDR3 size: 13 residues. Deletions cut 1 base from V and 1 base from J, with 5 bases between. Germline values: CDR1 KGHSH, CDR2 LQKENI.

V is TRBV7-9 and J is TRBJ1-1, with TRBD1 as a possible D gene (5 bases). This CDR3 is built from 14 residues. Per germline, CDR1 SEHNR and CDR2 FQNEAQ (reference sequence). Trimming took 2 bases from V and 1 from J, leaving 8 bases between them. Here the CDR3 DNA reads TGTGCCAGCAGCTTAAGACAGTCGAACACTGAAGCTTTCTTT. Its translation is CASSLRQSNTEAFF. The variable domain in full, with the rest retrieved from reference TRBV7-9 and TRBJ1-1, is DTGVSQNPRHKITKRGQNVTFRCDPISEHNRLYWYRQTLGQGPEFLTYFQNEAQLEKSRLLSDRFSAERPKGSFSTLEIQRTEQGDSAMYLCASSLRQSNTEAFFGQGTRLTVV.

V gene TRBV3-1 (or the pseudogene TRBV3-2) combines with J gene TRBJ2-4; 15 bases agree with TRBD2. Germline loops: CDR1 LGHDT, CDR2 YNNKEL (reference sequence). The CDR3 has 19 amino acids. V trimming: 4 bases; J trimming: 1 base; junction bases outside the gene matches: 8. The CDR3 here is CASSPTGTSGRLAKNIQYF. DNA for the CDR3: TGTGCCAGCAGCCCTACCGGGACTAGCGGGAGGTTGGCCAAAAACATTCAGTACTTC.

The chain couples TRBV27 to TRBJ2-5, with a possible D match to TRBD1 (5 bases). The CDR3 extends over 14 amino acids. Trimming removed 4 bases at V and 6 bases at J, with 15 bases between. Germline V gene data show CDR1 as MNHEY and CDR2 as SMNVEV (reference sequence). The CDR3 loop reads CASSSVKGLKTQYF. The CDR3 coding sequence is TGTGCCAGCAGTTCGGTCAAGGGGCTCAAGACCCAGTACTTC.

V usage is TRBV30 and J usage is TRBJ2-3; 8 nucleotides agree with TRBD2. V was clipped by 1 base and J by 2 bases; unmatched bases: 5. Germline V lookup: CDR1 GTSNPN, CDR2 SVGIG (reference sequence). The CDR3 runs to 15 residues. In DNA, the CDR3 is TGTGCCTGGAGTGGGTATAGCGGGAACACAGATACGCAGTATTTT. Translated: CAWSGYSGNTDTQYF.

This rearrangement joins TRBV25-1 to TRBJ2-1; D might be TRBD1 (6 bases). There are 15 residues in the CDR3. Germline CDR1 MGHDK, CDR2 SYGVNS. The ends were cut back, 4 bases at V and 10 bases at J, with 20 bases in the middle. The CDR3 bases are TGTGCCAGCAGTGCCCAGGGGTCGGTTCCTTGGGAGCAGTTCTTC. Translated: CASSAQGSVPWEQFF.

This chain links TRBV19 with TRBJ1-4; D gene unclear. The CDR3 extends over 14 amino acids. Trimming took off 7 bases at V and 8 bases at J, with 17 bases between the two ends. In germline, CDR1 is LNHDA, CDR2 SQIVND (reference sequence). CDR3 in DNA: TGTGCCAGTATAGGAACAGCCCCGAAGGAAAAACTGTTTTTT. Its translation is CASIGTAPKEKLFF.

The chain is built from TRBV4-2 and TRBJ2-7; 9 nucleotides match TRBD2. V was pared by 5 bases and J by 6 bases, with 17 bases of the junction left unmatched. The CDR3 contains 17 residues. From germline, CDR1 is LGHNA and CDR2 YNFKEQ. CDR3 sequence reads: CASSLATEMAGGTEQYF. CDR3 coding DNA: TGTGCCAGCAGCTTGGCCACAGAGATGGCGGGAGGGACCGAGCAGTACTTC.

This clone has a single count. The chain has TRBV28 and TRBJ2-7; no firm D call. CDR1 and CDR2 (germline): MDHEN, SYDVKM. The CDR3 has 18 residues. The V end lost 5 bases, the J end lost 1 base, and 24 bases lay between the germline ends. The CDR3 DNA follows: TGTGCCAGCAGTGGAGTGGTTTCATCCTACCTCCCGTCCTACGAGCAGTACTTC. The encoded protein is CASSGVVSSYLPSYEQYF. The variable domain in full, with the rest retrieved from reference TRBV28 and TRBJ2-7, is DVKVTQSSRYLVKRTGEKVFLECVQDMDHENMFWYRQDPGLGLRLIYFSYDVKMKEKGDIPEGYSVSREKKERFSLILESASTNQTSMYLCASSGVVSSYLPSYEQYFGPGTRLTVT.

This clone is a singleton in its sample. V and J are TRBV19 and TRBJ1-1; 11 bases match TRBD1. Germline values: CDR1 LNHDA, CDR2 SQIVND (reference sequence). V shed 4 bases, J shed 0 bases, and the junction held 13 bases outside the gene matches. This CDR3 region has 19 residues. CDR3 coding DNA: TGTGCCAGTAGTAGTCTCCGGACAGGGGGCATTTTGATGAACACTGAAGCTTTCTTT. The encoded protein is CASSSLRTGGILMNTEAFF.

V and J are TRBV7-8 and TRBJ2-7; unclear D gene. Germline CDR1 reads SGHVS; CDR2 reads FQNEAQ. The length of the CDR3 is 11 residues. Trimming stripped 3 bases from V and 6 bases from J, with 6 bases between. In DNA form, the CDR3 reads TGTGCCAGCAGCTTGCCAGGCGAGCAGTACTTC. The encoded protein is CASSLPGEQYF.

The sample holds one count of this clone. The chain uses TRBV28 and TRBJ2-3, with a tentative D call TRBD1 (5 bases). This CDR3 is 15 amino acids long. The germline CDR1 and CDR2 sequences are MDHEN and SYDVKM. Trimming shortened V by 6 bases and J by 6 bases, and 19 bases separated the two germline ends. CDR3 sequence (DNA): TGTGCCAGCAGCTTAGGCCCACAGGTCACCGATACGCAGTATTTT. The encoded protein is CASSLGPQVTDTQYF.

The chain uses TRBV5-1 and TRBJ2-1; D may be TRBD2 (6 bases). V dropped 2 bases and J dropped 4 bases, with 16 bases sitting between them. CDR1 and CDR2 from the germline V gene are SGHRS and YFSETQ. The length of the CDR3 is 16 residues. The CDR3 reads CASSFLGREPYNEQFF. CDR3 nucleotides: TGCGCCAGCAGCTTCCTAGGGCGGGAACCTTACAATGAGCAGTTCTTC.

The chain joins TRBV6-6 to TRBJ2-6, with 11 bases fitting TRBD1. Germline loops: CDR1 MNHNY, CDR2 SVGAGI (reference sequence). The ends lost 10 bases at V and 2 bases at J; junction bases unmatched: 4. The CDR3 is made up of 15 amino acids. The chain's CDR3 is CATGQGATGANVLTF. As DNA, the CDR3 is TGTGCCACCGGACAGGGGGCGACTGGGGCCAACGTCCTGACTTTC.

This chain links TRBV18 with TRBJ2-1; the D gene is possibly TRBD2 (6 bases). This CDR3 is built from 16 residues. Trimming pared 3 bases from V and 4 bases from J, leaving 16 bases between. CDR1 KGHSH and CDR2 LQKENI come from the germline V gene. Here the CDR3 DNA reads TGTGCCAGCTCACCTCCTAGCGCCCCCGGGTACAATGAGCAGTTCTTC. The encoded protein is CASSPPSAPGYNEQFF.

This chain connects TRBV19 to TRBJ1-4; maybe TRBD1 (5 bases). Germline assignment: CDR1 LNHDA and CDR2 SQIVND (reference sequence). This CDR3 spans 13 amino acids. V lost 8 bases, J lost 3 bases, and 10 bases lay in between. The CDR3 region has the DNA TGTGCCAGTGCCGACAGATCTAATGAAAAACTGTTTTTT. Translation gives CASADRSNEKLFF.

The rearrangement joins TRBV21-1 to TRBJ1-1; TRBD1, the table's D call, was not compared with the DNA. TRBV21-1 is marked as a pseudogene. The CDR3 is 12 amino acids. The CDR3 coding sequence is TGTGCCAGCAGCCTACAGGGTTTCGTAGCTTTCTTT. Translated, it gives CASSLQGFVAFF.